The 26 T cell receptor beta chains below all came from one sample that was sequenced in a study of cytomegalovirus exposure and HLA in healthy donors. PCR used 60 Vbeta primers and 13 Jbeta primers. TCRdb keeps only in-frame clones here, not all; method: immunoSEQ multiplex PCR. The sample includes 75,000 to 80,000 clones, more than 60% of them seen just once. The sequenced material came from PBMCs. These receptors were collected from a man between 35 and 55 years old in good health and CMV-seronegative.

The count of this clone is one. The rearrangement uses TRBV18 and TRBJ2-4; D uncertain. Germline lookup yields CDR1 KGHSH and CDR2 LQKENI. V dropped 0 bases and J dropped 7 bases, with 10 bases sitting between them. The CDR3 contains 14 residues. In DNA, the CDR3 is TGTGCCAGCTCACCACCGGGCAGGATCAACATTCAGTACTTC. This encodes CASSPPGRINIQYF.

The CDR3: CASSHRQQSTDTQYF. The CDR3 DNA sequence: TGTGCCAGCAGCCACAGACAACAGAGCACAGATACGCAGTATTTT. The rearrangement joins TRBV13 to TRBJ2-3; D call uncertain. V was trimmed by 5 bases and J by 0 bases, leaving 12 bases between them. The CDR3 is made up of 15 amino acids. Germline-derived CDR1 and CDR2 are PRHDT and FYEKMQ (reference sequence).

In this sample, this clone turned up a few times. A far larger clone is one base from this, pointing to a likely read error. J is TRBJ2-2 and V is TRBV28; TRBD1 might be the D (7 bases). Germline CDR1 is MDHEN and CDR2 is SYDVKM. CDR3 size: 14 residues. The CDR3: CASAKGGEGGDLFF. As DNA, the CDR3 is TGTGCCAGCGCGAAAGGGGGCGAAGGCGGGGACCTGTTTTTT.

The chain recombines TRBV14 with TRBJ2-7, with TRBD1 matching over 11 bases. The length of the CDR3 is 17 residues. J lost 6 bases, V lost 1 base, and 11 bases had no gene match. CDR1 is SGHDN and CDR2 is FVKESK in the germline V gene. CDR3 bases: TGTGCCAGCAGCCAAGGCCTCCGGGACAGGGGGACCGGCGAGCAGTACTTC. Translation: CASSQGLRDRGTGEQYF.

In its sample, this clone ranks as large. This rearrangement joins TRBV6-1 to TRBJ1-3; D not resolved. The CDR3 is 16 amino acids. Trimming took 1 base from V and 2 from J, leaving 12 bases between them. In germline, CDR1 is MNHNS, CDR2 SASEGT. The CDR3 sequence is CASSEVAEVTGNTIYF. Here the CDR3 DNA reads TGTGCCAGCAGTGAAGTGGCAGAAGTAACTGGAAACACCATATATTTT.

The V and J genes are TRBV28 and TRBJ2-6; D gene ambiguous. Germline loops: CDR1 MDHEN, CDR2 SYDVKM. V was pared by 10 bases and J by 0 bases, with 10 bases between. CDR3 length: 14 residues. This CDR3 reads CAIPSSSGANVLTF. The CDR3 DNA reads TGTGCCATCCCTAGTAGCTCTGGGGCCAACGTCCTGACTTTC.

The chain carries TRBV27 and TRBJ1-6; a possible D gene is TRBD1 (6 bases). Germline V gene sequence: CDR1 MNHEY, CDR2 SMNVEV (reference sequence). There are 15 residues in the CDR3. The V end was cut by 5 bases, the J end by 2 bases, with 10 bases between. Written as DNA, the CDR3 is TGTGCCAGCAGTACAGGGTACGCCTATAATTCACCCCTCCACTTT. This codes for CASSTGYAYNSPLHF.

The chain is built from TRBV7-9 and TRBJ1-5; D perhaps matches TRBD1 (6 bases). V was clipped by 5 bases and J by 7 bases, with 18 bases between them. The CDR3 length is 15 residues. CDR1 and CDR2 from the germline V gene are SEHNR and FQNEAQ (reference sequence). CDR3 loop: CASSRDIAPSQPQHF. The CDR3 DNA is TGTGCCAGCAGCAGGGACATTGCTCCCTCGCAGCCCCAGCATTTT.

This clone was detected only a few times. The chain carries TRBV6-5 and TRBJ1-4; TRBD1 agrees at 7 bases. This CDR3 spans 15 amino acids. The germline CDR1 and CDR2 sequences are MNHEY and SVGAGI. Trimming at V came to 2 bases and at J to 8 bases, leaving 8 bases not matched to a gene. The CDR3 nucleotides read TGTGCCAGCAGTTACGGGGACAGTCGATGGGAAAAACTGTTTTTT. Amino acid sequence: CASSYGDSRWEKLFF.

Only a few counts were recorded for this clone. The V and J genes are TRBV5-1 and TRBJ1-5; D perhaps matches TRBD1 (5 bases). V was trimmed by 5 bases and J by 4 bases, leaving 16 bases between them. Germline CDR1 is SGHRS and CDR2 is YFSETQ. The CDR3 extends over 15 amino acids. CDR3 residues: CASSPISGGNQPQHF. DNA of the CDR3: TGCGCCAGCAGTCCGATCTCTGGGGGGAATCAGCCCCAGCATTTT.

The V and J genes are TRBV6-1 and TRBJ1-2; TRBD1 agrees at 9 bases. After removal of 3 bases from V and 6 bases from J, the junction contained 8 bases not matched to a gene. The CDR3 spans 15 residues. The germline gives CDR1 MNHNS, CDR2 SASEGT. CDR3 sequence reads: CASSERQGVKNGYTF. CDR3 nucleotide sequence: TGTGCCAGCAGTGAGCGACAGGGGGTAAAAAATGGCTACACCTTC.

Worth noting for this clone: The junction departs from the called germline gene at one end, perhaps through a read error. The rearrangement links TRBV7-7 to TRBJ2-3, with TRBD2 matching 9 bases. This CDR3 is 16 amino acids long. Germline-derived CDR1 and CDR2 are SSHAT and FNYEAQ (reference sequence). CDR3 sequence (DNA): TGTGCTAGCAGCTTAGGGGGAGCGGGAGGTGCTGATACGCAGTATTTT. Its protein product is CASSLGGAGGADTQYF.

This rearrangement joins TRBV25-1 to TRBJ1-1; D is ambiguous. Germline CDR1 and CDR2: MGHDK and SYGVNS. The V gene lost 3 bases and the J gene lost 0 bases, with 11 bases spanning the gap. The CDR3 is 15 amino acids. The CDR3: CASSEPAGMNTEAFF. The CDR3 nucleotides read TGTGCCAGCAGTGAGCCCGCGGGGATGAACACTGAAGCTTTCTTT.

This clone was seen only once. The V call is TRBV9, the J call TRBJ2-5; 9 bases align to TRBD2. The J call is in doubt because the DNA end fits TRBJ2-7 better. The CDR3 extends over 15 amino acids. Looked up from germline, CDR1 is SGDLS and CDR2 is YYNGEE. CDR3 in amino acids: CASSVGLAGTYEQYF. The DNA of the CDR3 is TGTGCCAGCAGCGTAGGTCTAGCGGGAACCTACGAGCAGTACTTC.

The V call is TRBV6-1, the J call TRBJ2-7; D might be TRBD2 (6 bases). With 7 bases removed from V and 0 bases from J, the gap between germline ends came to 13 bases. This CDR3 is built from 14 residues. The germline CDR1 and CDR2 sequences are MNHNS and SASEGT. The CDR3 sequence is CASNIGGASYEQYF. CDR3 nucleotide sequence: TGTGCCAGCAATATCGGGGGAGCCTCCTACGAGCAGTACTTC.

The genes are TRBV28 and TRBJ2-2; D is perhaps TRBD1 (6 bases). CDR3 length equals 13 residues. The germline CDR1 and CDR2 sequences are MDHEN and SYDVKM. The V and J ends lost 5 bases and 5 bases respectively, with 9 bases between them. CDR3 protein: CASSNRATGELFF. The CDR3 DNA is TGTGCCAGCAGTAACAGGGCGACCGGGGAGCTGTTTTTT.

This clone was recorded once. The V call is TRBV29-1, the J call TRBJ2-2, with 7 bases lining up with TRBD1. Trimming cost V 7 bases and J 7 bases; bases outside gene matches: 15. Looked up from germline, CDR1 is SQVTM and CDR2 is ANQGSEA. The CDR3 loop spans 15 amino acids. The CDR3 sequence is CSGLFGTESIGELFF. CDR3 DNA: TGCAGCGGCCTATTCGGGACAGAATCCATCGGGGAGCTGTTTTTT.

The genes are TRBV6-1 and TRBJ1-5, with D possibly matching TRBD1 (6 bases). Trimming pared 6 bases from V and 4 bases from J, leaving 10 bases between. CDR1 is MNHNS, CDR2 SASEGT, per germline. This CDR3 is built from 13 residues. Here the CDR3 reads CASSRQVNQPQHF. DNA for the CDR3: TGTGCCAGCAGCCGACAGGTGAATCAGCCCCAGCATTTT.

This chain uses TRBV19 with TRBJ1-1, with a tentative D call TRBD1 (5 bases). V was clipped by 2 bases and J by 4 bases, with 8 bases between them. Germline V gives CDR1 LNHDA, CDR2 SQIVND (reference sequence). CDR3 length: 13 residues. CDR3 bases: TGTGCCAGTAGTATAAAGGGGTTCACTGAAGCTTTCTTT. Translation: CASSIKGFTEAFF.

This clone was found a few times. The CDR3 nucleotides are TGTGCCAGCAGCTTGCAGGGCAGGGGGCTCATGAACACTGAAGCTTTCTTT. This codes for CASSLQGRGLMNTEAFF. The V gene is TRBV5-4, the J gene TRBJ1-1; 8 bases align to TRBD1. Losses at the gene ends were 1 base for V and 0 bases for J; bases not matched to a gene: 8. The germline CDR1 and CDR2 sequences are SGHNT and YYREEE (reference sequence). This CDR3 is 17 amino acids long.

The V call is TRBV21-1, the J call TRBJ1-4. TRBV21-1 represents a pseudogene. The CDR3 extends over 15 amino acids. The CDR3 DNA follows: TGTGCCAGCAGCAAACGTCCGACTTCAGACGAAAAACTGTTTTTT. Protein: CASSKRPTSDEKLFF.

The count of this clone is one. The DNA of the CDR3 is TGTGCCAGCAGCGGAGGACTAGCACTTGTTTCCGAGGGCGAGCAGTACTTC. It encodes CASSGGLALVSEGEQYF. V usage is TRBV5-5 and J usage is TRBJ2-7, with TRBD2 matching over 8 bases. The length of the CDR3 is 17 residues. V shed 4 bases, J shed 6 bases, and the junction held 18 bases outside the gene matches. Germline CDR1 is SGHKS and CDR2 is YYEKEE (reference sequence).

This clone was detected only once. V is TRBV28 and J is TRBJ1-5; 7 bases map to TRBD1. Germline V gene lookup returns CDR1 MDHEN and CDR2 SYDVKM. The length of the CDR3 is 17 residues. V trimming: 4 bases; J trimming: 3 bases; junction bases outside the gene matches: 12. CDR3 nucleotide sequence: TGTGCCAGCAGTTCGTCCCGGGACAGAGGATTCAATCAGCCCCAGCATTTT. This translates into CASSSSRDRGFNQPQHF.

This clone was recorded a few times. V is TRBV6-4 and J is TRBJ2-1; TRBD2 matches 11 bases. This CDR3 has 15 residues. Germline trimming cut 3 bases from V and 5 bases from J; bases unmatched to any gene: 3. Germline CDR1 and CDR2: MRHNA and SNTAGT. For the CDR3, the DNA is TGTGCCAGCAGTGAGGGACTAGCGGCAAACAATGAGCAGTTCTTC. It translates to CASSEGLAANNEQFF.

The V gene is TRBV28, the J gene TRBJ2-4; TRBD2 aligns across 11 bases. The germline CDR1 and CDR2 sequences are MDHEN and SYDVKM. The CDR3 is made up of 14 amino acids. V dropped 4 bases and J dropped 7; count of bases not matched to a gene: 3. CDR3 sequence reads: CASSSSGRWNIQYF. The CDR3 bases are TGTGCCAGCAGTTCTAGCGGGAGGTGGAACATTCAGTACTTC.

The chain recombines TRBV2 with TRBJ2-1, with 12 positions matching TRBD2. This CDR3 contains 15 residues. CDR1 and CDR2 (germline): SNHLY, FYNNEI. Trimming removed 5 bases from V and 7 bases from J; junction bases left unmatched: 6. CDR3: CASSRTSGKRNEQFF. CDR3 in DNA: TGTGCCAGCAGTAGGACTAGCGGGAAGAGGAATGAGCAGTTCTTC. The complete variable domain, with remaining parts taken from reference TRBV2 and TRBJ2-1, reads EPEVTQTPSHQVTQMGQEVILRCVPISNHLYFYWYRQILGQKVEFLVSFYNNEISEKSEIFDDQFSVERPDGSNFTLKIRSTKLEDSAMYFCASSRTSGKRNEQFFGPGTRLTVL.